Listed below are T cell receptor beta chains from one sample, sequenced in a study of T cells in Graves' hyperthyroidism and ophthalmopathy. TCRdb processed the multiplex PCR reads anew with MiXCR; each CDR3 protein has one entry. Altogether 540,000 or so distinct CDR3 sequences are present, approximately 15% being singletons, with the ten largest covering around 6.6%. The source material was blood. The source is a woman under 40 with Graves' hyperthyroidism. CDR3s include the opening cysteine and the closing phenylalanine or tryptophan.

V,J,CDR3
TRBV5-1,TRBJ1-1,CASSLVSRNTEAFF
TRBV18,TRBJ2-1,CASSPWDRGYNEQFF
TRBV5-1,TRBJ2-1,CASTPGGRYNEQFF
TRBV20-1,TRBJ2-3,CSASPGLAGWDTQYF
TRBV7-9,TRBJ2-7,CASIPAVGYEQYF
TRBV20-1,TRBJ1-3,CSASRQVNSGNTIYF
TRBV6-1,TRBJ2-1,CASRPGRSSYNEQFF
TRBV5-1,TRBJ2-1,CASSLAGPGASNEQFF
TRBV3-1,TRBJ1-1,CASSYHRGGTEAFF
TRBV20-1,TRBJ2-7,CSARSSPKTNREEQYF
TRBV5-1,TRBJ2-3,CASSLPGTGETDTQYF
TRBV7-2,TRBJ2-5,CASSLDTSGTQYF
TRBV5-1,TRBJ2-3,CASSMREADTQYF
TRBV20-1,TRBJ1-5,CSARTGGYSNQPQHF
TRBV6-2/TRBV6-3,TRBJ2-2,CASSYWREWGRGELFF
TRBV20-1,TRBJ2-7,CSALSSGTASYEQYF
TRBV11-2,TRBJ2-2,CASSLRRGRAETGELFF
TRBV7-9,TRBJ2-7,CASSPSGGGYEQYF
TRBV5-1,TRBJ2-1,CASRILGTSAQGEQFF
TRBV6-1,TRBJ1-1,CASTEAGPNTEAFF